This T cell receptor beta chain was found in a study of shared clonotypes between healthy human individuals. This CDR3 region has 14 residues. V dropped 3 bases and J dropped 6; count of bases not matched to a gene: 2. CDR1 and CDR2 from the germline V gene are KGHSH and LQKENI. Remarks on this clone: What it binds is unknown.

Researchers partitioned CD4+ cells into CD45RA+ naive and CD45RA-negative memory subsets. Deep was the level used in running the assay. Profiling relied on immunoSEQ multiplex PCR, and the TCRdb table lists in-frame clones only, not all of them. The table records about 2 million clones, 95% of them present only once. Notes on the study in general: Sampling covered nothing but blood. Tissue TCR repertoires likely differ from those found in blood. Against clonotypes common to all four donors, non-shared ones had lower generation probabilities.

The sequencing sample was made of naive CD4+ T cells sorted from blood. As for subset: CD45RA+ positively selected. The rearrangement uses TRBV18 and TRBJ2-2, with 9 bases lining up with TRBD2. This sequence was found in a man in his late teens or twenties in good health. As DNA, the CDR3 is TGTGCCAGCTCACCGGAGCGGGGGGCCGGGGAGCTGTTTTTT. This encodes CASSPERGAGELFF.